Shown below are 26 T cell receptor beta chains from a single sample sequenced in a study of shared clonotypes between healthy human individuals. It was CD45RO-negative cells, positively selected for CCR7, that made up naive CD8 cells, with terminally differentiated effector memory CD45RA+ cells excluded. The assay was immunoSEQ multiplex PCR, and TCRdb's table has in-frame clones only and misses some. This sample has around 700,000 clones; 90% to 95% occur once, and the top ten carry approximately 22%. Sequenced: naive CD8+ T cells sorted from blood. These receptors originate from a man under 40 in good health.

The chain links TRBV29-1 to TRBJ2-1; 7 bases are a match to TRBD1. The length of the CDR3 is 16 residues. The germline CDR1 and CDR2 sequences are SQVTM and ANQGSEA. Unmatched junction bases numbered 13, after V lost 7 bases and J lost 1 base. In DNA, the CDR3 is TGCAGCGCTCACTCCTGGACAGGTAATTCCTACAATGAGCAGTTCTTC. Its protein is CSAHSWTGNSYNEQFF.

The chain recombines TRBV7-9 with TRBJ2-1; 11 bases are shared with TRBD2. CDR1 SEHNR and CDR2 FQNEAQ come from the germline V gene (reference sequence). CDR3 length equals 16 residues. Trimming at V came to 4 bases and at J to 8 bases, leaving 10 bases not matched to a gene. This chain's CDR3 is CASSSSYSGRADEQFF. The CDR3 DNA is TGTGCCAGCAGCTCCTCTTATAGCGGGAGGGCCGATGAGCAGTTCTTC.

This clone was detected only once. The chain uses TRBV19 and TRBJ2-2; no clear D. In germline, CDR1 is LNHDA, CDR2 SQIVND (reference sequence). This CDR3 comprises 14 residues. The V end was cut by 3 bases, the J end by 1 base, with 6 bases between. The CDR3 protein is CASSIPGNTGELFF. DNA for the CDR3: TGTGCCAGTAGTATTCCCGGGAACACCGGGGAGCTGTTTTTT. Full variable domain (missing parts from reference TRBV19 and TRBJ2-2): DGGITQSPKYLFRKEGQNVTLSCEQNLNHDAMYWYRQDPGQGLRLIYYSQIVNDFQKGDIAEGYSVSREKKESFPLTVTSAQKNPTAFYLCASSIPGNTGELFFGEGSRLTVL.

This sequence joins TRBV15 and TRBJ2-1; D unclear. Germline V lookup: CDR1 LNHNV, CDR2 YYDKDF (reference sequence). V gave up 2 bases and J gave up 0 bases, with 11 bases separating them. CDR3 length: 16 residues. The CDR3 bases are TGTGCCACCAGCAGACCGACTTCGAGCTCCTACAATGAGCAGTTCTTC. Translated, it gives CATSRPTSSSYNEQFF. Based on the CDR3 plus reference TRBV15 and TRBJ2-1, the full variable domain is DAMVIQNPRYQVTQFGKPVTLSCSQTLNHNVMYWYQQKSSQAPKLLFHYYDKDFNNEADTPDNFQSRRPNTSFCFLDIRSPGLGDTAMYLCATSRPTSSSYNEQFFGPGTRLTVL.

The V and J genes are TRBV7-9 and TRBJ2-1, with TRBD2 identical over 7 bases. CDR3 length: 16 amino acids. Trimming at V came to 3 bases and at J to 4 bases, leaving 9 bases not matched to a gene. The germline gives CDR1 SEHNR, CDR2 FQNEAQ (reference sequence). The CDR3 is CASSLSGTGGYNEQFF. The CDR3, as DNA: TGTGCCAGCAGCTTGTCAGGGACCGGGGGGTACAATGAGCAGTTCTTC.

The rearrangement links TRBV7-3 to TRBJ2-2, with a possible D match to TRBD1 (6 bases). Between the trimmed V and J ends, which lost 5 bases and 3 bases, there was a span of 10 bases. Germline loops: CDR1 SGHTA, CDR2 FQGTGA. The CDR3 has 14 residues. CDR3 sequence (DNA): TGTGCCAGCAGCCCTCAGGGGTACACCGGGGAGCTGTTTTTT. Amino acid sequence: CASSPQGYTGELFF.

The rearrangement joins TRBV7-2 to TRBJ2-5; 7 nucleotides line up with TRBD2. The germline CDR1 and CDR2 sequences are SGHTA and FQGNSA. The CDR3 is made up of 14 amino acids. V gave up 6 bases and J gave up 2 bases; unmatched junction bases: 6. This CDR3 reads CASREASGQETQYF. The CDR3, as DNA: TGTGCCAGCAGGGAGGCTAGCGGTCAAGAGACCCAGTACTTC.

The rearrangement uses TRBV7-9 and TRBJ2-1; D is perhaps TRBD2 (6 bases). With 4 bases removed from V and 0 bases from J, the gap between germline ends came to 16 bases. The CDR3 is 17 residues long. In germline, CDR1 is SEHNR, CDR2 FQNEAQ (reference sequence). The CDR3 region is CASSSPRDFDSYNEQFF. CDR3 coding DNA: TGTGCCAGCAGCTCACCAAGGGACTTTGACTCCTACAATGAGCAGTTCTTC.

This chain connects TRBV4-2 to TRBJ2-2; D call uncertain. CDR1 and CDR2 (germline): LGHNA, YNFKEQ. V lost 5 bases to trimming and J lost 3 bases, with 22 bases between them. The CDR3 totals 18 residues. CDR3: CASSTPWTKVGDTGELFF. The CDR3 nucleotides read TGTGCCAGCAGCACCCCTTGGACGAAAGTAGGTGACACCGGGGAGCTGTTTTTT.

About this clone itself: The DNA is omitted, as the CDR3 cannot be located on it reliably, and the CDR3 follows TCRdb's listing. The V gene is TRBV12-2, the J gene TRBJ1-5. TRBV12-2 is recorded as a pseudogene. The CDR3 spans 19 amino acids, including both terminal residues. The CDR3 spells CASRFGGGSAINSNQPQHF.

The V call is TRBV7-6, the J call TRBJ2-3; 8 bases are a match to TRBD1. The CDR3 consists of 15 residues. V gave up 4 bases and J gave up 0 bases; unmatched junction bases: 3. Germline V gene data show CDR1 as SGHVS and CDR2 as FNYEAQ. The CDR3 coding sequence is TGTGCCAGCAGCTGGGGGACAGGAAGCACAGATACGCAGTATTTT. Translated: CASSWGTGSTDTQYF.

The chain carries TRBV4-1 and TRBJ2-1; the D call may be TRBD1 or TRBD2 (5 bases each). Trimming took 0 bases from V and 4 from J, leaving 22 bases between them. The CDR3 has 19 residues. In germline, CDR1 is MGHRA, CDR2 YSYEKL. The CDR3 region has the DNA TGCGCCAGCAGCCAAGATCCAACCCCCGGGACCGATTATTACAATGAGCAGTTCTTC. Encoded protein: CASSQDPTPGTDYYNEQFF.

The chain combines TRBV6-1 with TRBJ2-2, with 7 nucleotides matching TRBD1. The trim removed 2 bases at V and 2 bases at J, leaving 2 bases unmatched. This CDR3 has 15 amino acids. Germline lookup yields CDR1 MNHNS and CDR2 SASEGT. The chain's CDR3 is CASSEWDRNTGELFF. CDR3 coding DNA: TGTGCCAGCAGTGAATGGGACAGAAACACCGGGGAGCTGTTTTTT.

The V call is TRBV9, the J call TRBJ2-1; 7 bases match TRBD2. V shed 7 bases, J shed 2 bases, and the junction held 12 bases outside the gene matches. Germline CDR1 SGDLS, CDR2 YYNGEE. The CDR3 has 16 residues. The CDR3 loop reads CASGALLGGAYNEQFF. In DNA, the CDR3 is TGTGCCAGCGGAGCCCTCTTGGGGGGGGCCTACAATGAGCAGTTCTTC.

The chain uses TRBV11-2 and TRBJ2-4, with a tentative D call TRBD1 (5 bases). The germline gives CDR1 SGHAT, CDR2 FQNNGV. The CDR3 sequence is 16 residues long. V was shortened by 4 bases and J by 4 bases, with 17 bases between the two germline ends. CDR3 residues: CASSSPFSGPKNIQYF. Written as DNA, the CDR3 is TGTGCCAGCAGCTCCCCCTTCTCAGGGCCTAAAAACATTCAGTACTTC.

The J gene is TRBJ2-5, the V gene TRBV7-9; TRBD2 might be the D (7 bases). Trimming took 4 bases from V and 1 from J, leaving 10 bases between them. Germline lookup yields CDR1 SEHNR and CDR2 FQNEAQ (reference sequence). The CDR3 is made up of 14 amino acids. The DNA for the CDR3 is TGTGCCAGCAGCTCCGGGGGGCCCCAAGAGACCCAGTACTTC. Translating gives CASSSGGPQETQYF.

V and J are TRBV4-3 and TRBJ1-1; the match to TRBD1 covers 7 bases. The trim removed 0 bases at V and 4 bases at J, leaving 11 bases unmatched. Germline V CDR1 and CDR2: LGHNA, YSLEER. The CDR3 covers 17 residues. CDR3 sequence reads: CASSQDGGGDLVTEAFF. CDR3 bases: TGCGCCAGCAGCCAAGATGGAGGGGGCGACCTCGTCACTGAAGCTTTCTTT.

The chain couples TRBV4-1 to TRBJ2-5; 12 bases align to TRBD2. V trimming: 4 bases; J trimming: 0 bases; junction bases outside the gene matches: 9. The germline gives CDR1 MGHRA, CDR2 YSYEKL. This CDR3 has 18 residues. In DNA, the CDR3 is TGCGCCAGCAGCCCCGAATGGACTAGCGGGGATTACCAAGAGACCCAGTACTTC. It yields the protein CASSPEWTSGDYQETQYF.

The V and J genes are TRBV6-5 and TRBJ1-2, with D possibly matching TRBD1 (6 bases). The CDR3 totals 13 residues. V dropped 2 bases and J dropped 4 bases, with 8 bases sitting between them. Germline assignment: CDR1 MNHEY and CDR2 SVGAGI. The CDR3 is CASSYQGPYGYTF. The CDR3 DNA follows: TGTGCCAGCAGTTACCAGGGGCCCTATGGCTACACCTTC.

The chain combines TRBV9 with TRBJ2-3; TRBD2 might be the D (6 bases). V shed 0 bases and J shed 4 bases, with 12 bases lying between them. Germline values: CDR1 SGDLS, CDR2 YYNGEE. The CDR3 is 15 amino acids. As DNA, the CDR3 is TGTGCCAGCAGCGTAGCGGGGGAACCCCCAGATACGCAGTATTTT. It codes for CASSVAGEPPDTQYF.

This clone was seen a handful of times. This chain joins TRBV18 and TRBJ2-2, with D perhaps TRBD1 (6 bases). CDR3 length: 15 residues. V was shortened by 3 bases and J by 0 bases, with 8 bases between the two germline ends. Germline V gives CDR1 KGHSH, CDR2 LQKENI. The CDR3 DNA is TGTGCCAGCTCACCTCGGACAGCGAACACCGGGGAGCTGTTTTTT. It encodes CASSPRTANTGELFF.

The chain has TRBV27 and TRBJ2-7, with a possible D match to TRBD2 (5 bases). Germline CDR1 and CDR2: MNHEY and SMNVEV (reference sequence). V lost 4 bases, J lost 3 bases, and 16 bases lay in between. This CDR3 has 15 residues. The CDR3 here is CASSSRGRSGYEQYF. CDR3 in DNA: TGTGCCAGCAGTTCTCGCGGAAGGAGCGGCTACGAGCAGTACTTC.

DNA of the CDR3: TGCGCCAGCAGCCTACTAGCGGGAGTCTCGAATGAGCAGTTCTTC. It yields the protein CASSLLAGVSNEQFF. This chain links TRBV4-1 with TRBJ2-1, with 11 bases identical to TRBD2. Germline loops: CDR1 MGHRA, CDR2 YSYEKL. The J segment lost 7 bases and the V segment lost 4 bases, leaving 6 bases of the junction unmatched. CDR3 size: 15 residues.

This sequence joins TRBV30 and TRBJ1-3; D gene uncertain. This CDR3 is 14 amino acids long. Trimming took off 4 bases at V and 0 bases at J, with 10 bases between the two ends. Germline V gene data show CDR1 as GTSNPN and CDR2 as SVGIG (reference sequence). The CDR3 DNA reads TGTGCCTGGATAGGCGAATCCTCTGGAAACACCATATATTTT. As protein: CAWIGESSGNTIYF.

The chain links TRBV10-3 to TRBJ2-7; the D gene is possibly TRBD1 (5 bases). Germline V gene sequence: CDR1 ENHRY, CDR2 SYGVKD. The CDR3 length is 15 residues. Trimming shortened V by 6 bases and J by 0 bases, and 15 bases separated the two germline ends. The CDR3 loop reads CAIRHRQSPSYEQYF. CDR3 sequence (DNA): TGTGCCATCAGACACCGACAGAGTCCCTCCTACGAGCAGTACTTC.

The V gene is TRBV14, the J gene TRBJ2-3, with D maybe TRBD2 (5 bases). Trimming removed 1 base from V and 4 bases from J, with 12 bases in between. Germline values: CDR1 SGHDN, CDR2 FVKESK. The CDR3 extends over 15 amino acids. The DNA for the CDR3 is TGTGCCAGCAGCCAAGTGATCGGGGTTCCAGATACGCAGTATTTT. It is translated as CASSQVIGVPDTQYF.